The 23 T cell receptor beta chains presented below share a single source sample, sequenced in a study of type 1 regulatory T cells. TCRdb recomputed calls from the reads with MiXCR, one row per CDR3 protein. The sample holds 65,000 to 80,000 distinct CDR3 sequences; around 20% are singletons and the top ten take roughly 8.3%. Their target antigens are unknown. Study-wide points: Tr1 cells had a more restricted TCR repertoire than non-Tr1 cells.

The sequencing sample was made of cultured type 1 regulatory T (Tr1) cells, either the whole culture or a sorted fraction (not recorded which). Source of these receptors: a human donor in good health.

This clonotype was seen a handful of times. The chain carries TRBV7-2 and TRBJ1-5; D remains ambiguous. Trimming stripped 5 bases from V and 6 bases from J, with 11 bases between. Germline values: CDR1 SGHTA, CDR2 FQGNSA. The CDR3 spans 13 residues. DNA of the CDR3: TGTGCCAGCAGCAGTCTCACTGGTCAGCCCCAGCATTTT. Its protein is CASSSLTGQPQHF.

This chain connects TRBV12-2 to TRBJ1-6. TRBV12-2 is a pseudogene segment. This CDR3 contains 18 residues. The CDR3 is CASRLNWLRLLENSPPHF. The CDR3 DNA sequence: TGTGCAAGTCGCTTAAATTGGTTACGCCTTCTCGAAAATTCACCCCCCCACTTT.

The chain couples TRBV5-1 to TRBJ2-3, with 8 bases identical to TRBD1. The CDR3 consists of 13 residues. Germline CDR1 SGHRS, CDR2 YFSETQ. V lost 4 bases and J lost 8; bases outside the gene matches: 6. The CDR3 sequence: CASSTGQGRTQYF. The CDR3 coding sequence is TGCGCCAGCAGCACCGGACAGGGTCGTACGCAGTATTTT.

V gene TRBV20-1 combines with J gene TRBJ1-3; maybe TRBD1 (5 bases). CDR1 DFQATT and CDR2 SNEGSKA come from the germline V gene (reference sequence). V gave up 3 bases and J gave up 4 bases, with 19 bases separating them. The length of the CDR3 is 16 residues. The CDR3 region has the DNA TGCAGTGCTAGGGCCGGGACCCACGCTGGGGGAAACACCATATATTTT. It encodes CSARAGTHAGGNTIYF.

This clonotype was detected only a few times. The chain couples TRBV20-1 to TRBJ1-4; unclear D gene. From germline, CDR1 is DFQATT and CDR2 SNEGSKA (reference sequence). Trimming stripped 1 base from V and 3 bases from J, with 6 bases between. This CDR3 spans 13 amino acids. The CDR3 coding sequence is TGCAGTGCTAGAGGGAAAGCTAATGAAAAACTGTTTTTT. Translated, it gives CSARGKANEKLFF.

Turning to this clonotype: A junction end diverges from the germline sequence, so it may reflect a read error. The J gene is TRBJ2-7, the V gene TRBV20-1, with 16 bases fitting TRBD2. This CDR3 region has 17 residues. Germline CDR1 reads DFQATT; CDR2 reads SNEGSKA (reference sequence). CDR3 sequence: CSARKAGTSGRANERYF. CDR3 coding DNA: TGCAGTGCTCGCAAAGCCGGGACTAGCGGGAGGGCCAACGAGCGGTACTTC.

This clonotype was found many times. The chain links TRBV29-1 to TRBJ1-1; D is unclear. Trimming took 5 bases from V and 1 from J, leaving 11 bases between them. The CDR3 contains 13 residues. Germline-derived CDR1 and CDR2 are SQVTM and ANQGSEA. The CDR3 sequence: CSVCEMANTEAFF. Written as DNA, the CDR3 is TGCAGCGTTTGCGAGATGGCGAACACTGAAGCTTTCTTT.

This chain connects TRBV7-2 to TRBJ2-3, with no clear D. V lost 1 base and J 8 bases, leaving 13 bases between the germline ends. The CDR3 is 14 amino acids. Germline assignment: CDR1 SGHTA and CDR2 FQGNSA. The DNA for the CDR3 is TGTGCCAGCAGCTTAGACTCCGGATCCGGTACGCAGTATTTT. This sequence encodes CASSLDSGSGTQYF. The complete variable domain, with remaining parts taken from reference TRBV7-2 and TRBJ2-3, reads GAGVSQSPSNKVTEKGKDVELRCDPISGHTALYWYRQSLGQGLEFLIYFQGNSAPDKSGLPSDRFSAERTGGSVSTLTIQRTQQEDSAVYLCASSLDSGSGTQYFGPGTRLTVL.

CDR3 in DNA: TGCAGCGCTAGACAGGGAGAGACCCAGTACTTC. Protein: CSARQGETQYF. The chain recombines TRBV29-1 with TRBJ2-5; 7 bases are a match to TRBD1. Unmatched junction bases numbered 3, after V lost 7 bases and J lost 4 bases. CDR3 length: 11 residues. Germline CDR1 is SQVTM and CDR2 is ANQGSEA.

This clonotype has only a few counts. This chain connects TRBV29-1 to TRBJ1-4; 7 bases map to TRBD1. This CDR3 is built from 13 residues. V lost 2 bases and J lost 6; bases outside the gene matches: 3. Germline CDR1 and CDR2: SQVTM and ANQGSEA. The CDR3 spells CSVEKGADEKLFF. CDR3 sequence (DNA): TGCAGCGTTGAAAAGGGGGCGGATGAAAAACTGTTTTTT. The whole variable domain, filled in from reference TRBV29-1 and TRBJ1-4, reads SAVISQKPSRDICQRGTSLTIQCQVDSQVTMMFWYRQQPGQSLTLIATANQGSEATYESGFVIDKFPISRPNLTFSTLTVSNMSPEDSSIYLCSVEKGADEKLFFGSGTQLSVL.

The chain couples TRBV10-3 to TRBJ2-7; no definite D call. The CDR3 is 14 residues long. The ends were cut back, 4 bases at V and 0 bases at J, with 10 bases in the middle. Germline CDR1 is ENHRY and CDR2 is SYGVKD. The CDR3 protein is CAISGTESSYEQYF. CDR3 in DNA: TGTGCCATCAGTGGGACGGAGAGCTCCTACGAGCAGTACTTC.

The chain links TRBV20-1 to TRBJ2-7; 7 bases match TRBD1. The trim removed 4 bases at V and 3 bases at J, leaving 9 bases unmatched. The germline V gene has CDR1 DFQATT and CDR2 SNEGSKA (reference sequence). The length of the CDR3 is 14 residues. The CDR3: CSATRTGPIYEQYF. The CDR3 nucleotides read TGCAGTGCTACCCGGACAGGCCCTATCTACGAGCAGTACTTC.

This clonotype was seen a few times. This chain uses TRBV2 with TRBJ2-1; TRBD2 matches at 7 bases. In germline, CDR1 is SNHLY, CDR2 FYNNEI. The CDR3 sequence is 14 residues long. V lost 5 bases, J lost 8 bases, and 9 bases stayed unmatched. CDR3: CASSRSGASDEQFF. The CDR3 nucleotides read TGTGCCAGCAGTAGGAGCGGGGCCTCCGATGAGCAGTTCTTC.

J is TRBJ2-5 and V is TRBV7-3; no reliable D call. With 5 bases removed from V and 4 bases from J, the gap between germline ends came to 17 bases. The CDR3 is 15 residues long. Germline V gives CDR1 SGHTA, CDR2 FQGTGA. In DNA form, the CDR3 reads TGTGCCAGCAGCGCGGAGTATAGGGTCGGAGAGACCCAGTACTTC. Its protein product is CASSAEYRVGETQYF.

This clonotype was picked up a small number of times. The chain recombines TRBV7-9 with TRBJ2-2; 10 nucleotides agree with TRBD2. The CDR3 is made up of 16 amino acids. Losses at the gene ends were 5 bases for V and 2 bases for J; bases not matched to a gene: 5. CDR1 and CDR2 from the germline V gene are SEHNR and FQNEAQ (reference sequence). The chain's CDR3 is CASSPPSGSNTGELFF. The CDR3 DNA follows: TGTGCCAGCAGCCCACCTAGCGGGAGCAACACCGGGGAGCTGTTTTTT.

A few counts support this clonotype. The chain recombines TRBV20-1 with TRBJ2-7; 12 bases agree with TRBD2. This CDR3 spans 15 amino acids. The germline gives CDR1 DFQATT, CDR2 SNEGSKA (reference sequence). V lost 4 bases, J lost 3 bases, and 7 bases stayed unmatched. Written as DNA, the CDR3 is TGCAGTGCTAACCCGACTAGCGGGAGTAGCTACGAGCAGTACTTC. Its translation is CSANPTSGSSYEQYF.

This chain connects TRBV12-3 or TRBV12-4 to TRBJ1-2; D might be TRBD1 (6 bases). The CDR3 is 13 amino acids. The V end lost 5 bases, the J end lost 8 bases, and 15 bases lay between the germline ends. The CDR3 DNA reads TGTGCCAGCAGTCCGGGACATCGAGAGGGCTACACCTTC. Amino acid sequence: CASSPGHREGYTF.

This clonotype was found a few times. V usage is TRBV7-8 and J usage is TRBJ2-1; possible D gene TRBD2, 5 bases. This CDR3 contains 15 residues. CDR1 and CDR2 from the germline V gene are SGHVS and FQNEAQ. Trimming removed 2 bases from V and 9 bases from J, with 17 bases in between. The CDR3 loop is CASSLSASGSGEQFF. The CDR3 bases are TGTGCCAGCAGCTTAAGTGCGTCGGGGTCGGGTGAGCAGTTCTTC.

This clonotype showed up just a few times. The chain is built from TRBV5-1 and TRBJ2-2; D is tentatively TRBD1 or TRBD2 (5 bases each). Looked up from germline, CDR1 is SGHRS and CDR2 is YFSETQ. The CDR3 has 14 amino acids. Trimming pared 4 bases from V and 8 bases from J, leaving 15 bases between. CDR3 sequence reads: CASSLGAGGGELFF. CDR3 DNA sequence: TGCGCCAGCAGCCTCGGGGCTGGTGGGGGGGAGCTGTTTTTT.

This clonotype was recorded a few times. The J gene is TRBJ1-5, the V gene TRBV12-3 or TRBV12-4, with no clear D. CDR3 size: 16 residues. Trimming cost V 6 bases and J 2 bases, with 17 bases left between them. CDR3 sequence: CASSLDGFLGNQPQHF. The CDR3 DNA is TGTGCCAGCAGCCTGGACGGGTTTCTGGGCAATCAGCCCCAGCATTTT.

V gene TRBV12-3 or TRBV12-4 combines with J gene TRBJ2-5; D is undetermined. There are 13 residues in the CDR3. V lost 1 base to trimming and J lost 6 bases, with 9 bases between them. CDR3 loop: CASSLVELQTQYF. In DNA, the CDR3 is TGTGCCAGCAGTTTAGTCGAGTTACAGACCCAGTACTTC.

This chain joins TRBV7-3 and TRBJ2-5, with a weak D call TRBD2 (6 bases). The germline V and J ends were trimmed by 3 bases and 0 bases, with 11 bases remaining between them. CDR1 and CDR2 (germline): SGHTA, FQGTGA. This CDR3 comprises 15 residues. The chain's CDR3 is CASSLGSGNQETQYF. DNA for the CDR3: TGTGCCAGCAGCTTGGGTAGCGGTAACCAAGAGACCCAGTACTTC.

This clonotype has only a few counts. The rearrangement uses TRBV18 and TRBJ1-5; D is uncertain. The CDR3 spans 12 residues. V dropped 6 bases and J dropped 6 bases, with 9 bases sitting between them. CDR1 KGHSH and CDR2 LQKENI come from the germline V gene. This chain's CDR3 is CASSSGGQPQHF. CDR3 coding DNA: TGTGCCAGCTCCTCCGGCGGTCAGCCCCAGCATTTT.